Listed below are T cell receptor beta chains from one sample, sequenced in a study of cytomegalovirus exposure and HLA in healthy donors. Data came from immunoSEQ multiplex PCR; TCRdb stores just in-frame clones and leaves some out. This table holds about 150,000 clones, 79% found once. The specimen was PBMCs. The receptor source for this set is a human donor in good health. CDR3s include the opening cysteine and the closing phenylalanine or tryptophan. D genes are given only for firm matches. Size is omitted from some rows. Given values are once, few, many or a class for expanded clones.

few,TRBV6-6,NA,TRBJ1-2,TGTGCCAGCAGTTCATCTCTGAGCTATGGCTACACCTTC,CASSSSLSYGYTF
NA,TRBV10-2,TRBD2,TRBJ2-3,TGCGCCAGCAGTGACGGGCGGGAGGGCCCATCAGATACGCAGTATTTT,CASSDGREGPSDTQYF
NA,TRBV5-8,NA,TRBJ1-5,TGTGCCAGCAGCTTAACAGGGTCCCATCAGCCCCAGCATTTT,CASSLTGSHQPQHF
NA,TRBV5-5,TRBD1,TRBJ1-3,TGTGCCAGCAGCTCACTGGTCGGGACAGCGGGCTCTGGAAACACCATATATTTT,CASSSLVGTAGSGNTIYF
NA,TRBV6-5,TRBD1,TRBJ2-1,TGTGCCAGCAGTCGTAGACAGGGGTCCTACAATGAGCAGTTCTTC,CASSRRQGSYNEQFF
NA,TRBV30,NA,TRBJ2-7,TGTGCCTGGAGTGTAAACCAGGGCCCCTACGAGCAGTACTTC,CAWSVNQGPYEQYF
NA,TRBV7-8,TRBD1,TRBJ2-7,TGTGCCAGCAGCTTAGTGACAGGGGGTCGAAGCGAGCAGTACTTC,CASSLVTGGRSEQYF
NA,TRBV6-1,TRBD2,TRBJ2-1,TGTGCCAGCAGAAGCGGGAGGGACTCCTACAATGAGCAGTTCTTC,CASRSGRDSYNEQFF
NA,TRBV27,NA,TRBJ2-2,TGTGCCAGCAGTTTTCATCCTAAGAACACCGGGGAGCTGTTTTTT,CASSFHPKNTGELFF
NA,TRBV5-1,NA,TRBJ2-5,TGCGCCAGCAGCTTGCGGTTAGTTGCCCAAGAGACCCAGTACTTC,CASSLRLVAQETQYF
NA,TRBV5-1,NA,TRBJ2-1,TGCGCCAGCAGCTTCCTAGCCGGATCCAATGAGCAGTTCTTC,CASSFLAGSNEQFF
NA,TRBV28,NA,TRBJ2-5,TGTGCCAGCAGTTCAGGAGGGGCCCAGTACTTC,CASSSGGAQYF
NA,TRBV5-6,NA,TRBJ1-1,TGTGCCAGCAGCTTGACACGCACTGAAGCTTTCTTT,CASSLTRTEAFF
NA,TRBV7-9,TRBD2,TRBJ2-1,TGTGCCAGCAGCCCTAGCGGGAGCAATGAGCAGTTCTTC,CASSPSGSNEQFF
few,TRBV7-2,NA,TRBJ1-1,TGTGCCAGCAGCTACCGAACAGGGCCACCAACTGAAGCTTTCTTT,CASSYRTGPPTEAFF
few,TRBV6-1,TRBD1,TRBJ2-7,TGTGCCAGCAGCACTAACGACAGGGCCGAGCAGTACTTC,CASSTNDRAEQYF
NA,TRBV5-6,TRBD1,TRBJ1-1,TGTGCCAGCAGCGGGAACAGGGGGGTGCGGACTGAAGCTTTCTTT,CASSGNRGVRTEAFF
NA,TRBV27,NA,TRBJ2-3,TGTGCCAGCAGTTTATCGAGAGGGGATACGCAGTATTTT,CASSLSRGDTQYF
NA,TRBV9,TRBD2,TRBJ2-1,TGTGCCAGCAGCGAACACCTAGCGGGAGAGTACAATGAGCAGTTCTTC,CASSEHLAGEYNEQFF
once,TRBV28,TRBD2,TRBJ2-5,TGTGCCAGCAGCCCTTATTTACCGGGACTAGCATCAGAGACCCAGTACTTC,CASSPYLPGLASETQYF
NA,TRBV6-5,NA,TRBJ1-3,TGTGCCAGCAGTCGCGGACAGATAGCTGGAAACACCATATATTTT,CASSRGQIAGNTIYF
NA,TRBV27,NA,TRBJ1-5,TGTGCCAGCAGTCCCCACCGGGCCGGGGGACCTAATCAGCCCCAGCATTTT,CASSPHRAGGPNQPQHF
NA,TRBV5-1,NA,TRBJ2-2,TGCGCCAGCCGAGGCGGAGGGGTGGGGACCGGGGAGCTGTTTTTT,CASRGGGVGTGELFF
NA,TRBV11-2,TRBD2,TRBJ2-3,TGTGCCAGCAGCTTAGGGCTAGCGGAGGCCACAGATACGCAGTATTTT,CASSLGLAEATDTQYF
NA,TRBV27,TRBD2,TRBJ2-5,TGTGCCAGCAGTTCCGGGACTAGCGGCCGGGAGACCCAGTACTTC,CASSSGTSGRETQYF
NA,TRBV28,NA,TRBJ1-1,TGTGCCAGCAGTCCCCCAGGGTCCGTTTTGAACACTGAAGCTTTCTTT,CASSPPGSVLNTEAFF
few,TRBV6-5,NA,TRBJ1-1,TGTGCCAGCAGTTTTGTTCAGGCGAACACTGAAGCTTTCTTT,CASSFVQANTEAFF
few,TRBV14,NA,TRBJ2-3,TGTGCCAGCAGCCAAGAAGGGGGGGGGAGACCTAGTGTGGATACGCAGTATTTT,CASSQEGGGRPSVDTQYF
once,TRBV12-5,NA,TRBJ1-1,TGTGCTAGTGGTTTGGACAAACCGAACACTGAAGCTTTCTTT,CASGLDKPNTEAFF
NA,TRBV5-4,TRBD1,TRBJ1-1,TGTGCCATTTCACAGGGGGTGAACACTGAAGCTTTCTTT,CAISQGVNTEAFF
once,TRBV2,TRBD1,TRBJ2-7,TGTGCCAGCAGTGAACCAGGACAGGGCCTCTACGAGCAGTACTTC,CASSEPGQGLYEQYF
NA,TRBV2,TRBD1,TRBJ1-2,TGTGCCAGCGCGCACAGGGGGAATGGCTACACCTTC,CASAHRGNGYTF
NA,TRBV19,NA,TRBJ1-6,TGTGCCAGTAGCATAGGTACAGGCGGCGGTTCACCCCTCCACTTT,CASSIGTGGGSPLHF
NA,TRBV28,TRBD2,TRBJ2-7,TGTGCCAGCAGGATCGCGGCCGCGGGAGACACTTACGAGCAGTACTTC,CASRIAAAGDTYEQYF
NA,TRBV4-1,NA,TRBJ1-2,TGCGCCAGCAGCCAAGGGTGGGGGGTCGGCTATGGCTACACCTTC,CASSQGWGVGYGYTF
NA,TRBV6-5,NA,TRBJ2-1,TGTGCCAGCAGTTACTCGGACAGCACCTACAATGAGCAGTTCTTC,CASSYSDSTYNEQFF
NA,TRBV11-2,TRBD1,TRBJ1-4,TGTGCCAGCAGCTCTGGACAGGGCGCAACTAATGAAAAACTGTTTTTT,CASSSGQGATNEKLFF
NA,TRBV10-3,TRBD2,TRBJ2-7,TGTGCCATCAGGGCGGGGGAGAATAGGATCCACGAGCAGTACTTC,CAIRAGENRIHEQYF
NA,TRBV5-1,NA,TRBJ2-2,TGCGCCAGCAGCTTGGTACCGGGAGTGAACACCGGGGAGCTGTTTTTT,CASSLVPGVNTGELFF
NA,TRBV19,TRBD1,TRBJ2-1,TGTGCCAGTAGTGAGGGGGCCGGCTACAATGAGCAGTTCTTC,CASSEGAGYNEQFF
NA,TRBV15,TRBD1,TRBJ1-5,TGTGCCACCAGCAGAGTCAGGGACAGTAGCAATCAGCCCCAGCATTTT,CATSRVRDSSNQPQHF
NA,TRBV10-3,NA,TRBJ1-5,TGTGCCATCAGCAAACAGGGAGAAGACCAGCCCCAGCATTTT,CAISKQGEDQPQHF
NA,TRBV4-1,NA,TRBJ2-7,TGCGCCAGCAGCCATCCGGGGAGCTCCTACGAGCAGTACTTC,CASSHPGSSYEQYF
NA,TRBV18,NA,TRBJ2-6,TGTGCCAGCTCACCCTCAGCGACAGCTCGTGGGGCCAACGTCCTGACTTTC,CASSPSATARGANVLTF
NA,TRBV5-1,NA,TRBJ1-2,TGCGCCAGCAGCTTGGGGCAGGGCATCTATGGCTACACCTTC,CASSLGQGIYGYTF
NA,TRBV28,NA,TRBJ2-1,TGTGCCAGCACCGGGATTGGGACCTACAATGAGCAGTTCTTC,CASTGIGTYNEQFF
NA,TRBV5-1,NA,TRBJ2-7,TGCGCCAGCAGCTTGGTTGGTGGGCAGGACTACGAGCAGTACTTC,CASSLVGGQDYEQYF
NA,TRBV2,NA,TRBJ1-1,TGTGCCAGCAGTTTAAACACTGAAGCTTTCTTT,CASSLNTEAFF
once,TRBV11-2,NA,TRBJ1-1,TGTGCCAGCATAGCTCGAGGCAGGGTGAACACTGAAGCTTTCTTT,CASIARGRVNTEAFF
NA,TRBV28,NA,TRBJ2-1,TGTGCCAGCCATGGGGGGTCCTACAATGAGCAGTTCTTC,CASHGGSYNEQFF
NA,TRBV4-3,NA,TRBJ1-5,TGCGCCAGCAGCCAAGATAGAACAGACAATCAGCCCCAGCATTTT,CASSQDRTDNQPQHF
NA,TRBV7-6,NA,TRBJ2-1,TGTGCCAGCAGCTCACCGACAGGGAGGAATGAGCAGTTCTTC,CASSSPTGRNEQFF
NA,TRBV5-1,NA,TRBJ2-5,TGCGCCAGCTACAGCCAAGAGACCCAGTACTTC,CASYSQETQYF
NA,TRBV7-9,NA,TRBJ2-6,TGTGCCAGCACCCGGGACTCTGGGGCCAACGTCCTGACTTTC,CASTRDSGANVLTF
NA,TRBV9,TRBD1,TRBJ1-1,TGTGCCAGCAGCCGGACAGGGGGGATGAACACTGAAGCTTTCTTT,CASSRTGGMNTEAFF
NA,TRBV4-1,TRBD1,TRBJ2-5,TGCGCCAGCAGCCTCTGGACAGGGGAGGAGACCCAGTACTTC,CASSLWTGEETQYF
NA,TRBV18,NA,TRBJ2-1,TGTGCCAGCTCACCACCCGGGAGTCTCTCCCCTTACAATGAGCAGTTCTTC,CASSPPGSLSPYNEQFF
NA,TRBV19,TRBD2,TRBJ2-1,TGTGCCAGTAGTCCCACTAGCGGGGGGCCCCCCTCCTACAATGAGCAGTTCTTC,CASSPTSGGPPSYNEQFF
NA,TRBV28,NA,TRBJ2-7,TGTGCCAGCAACCTGGGGGAGGGGGGCACCTACGAGCAGTACTTC,CASNLGEGGTYEQYF
NA,TRBV7-9,TRBD2,TRBJ2-1,TGTGCCAGCAGCCGATGGCGGGAGGACTACAATGAGCAGTTCTTC,CASSRWREDYNEQFF